These 4 T cell receptor beta chains came from one sample sequenced in a study of T cells in Graves' hyperthyroidism and ophthalmopathy. RNA transcripts were the template for amplifying TCR beta CDR3 regions. Primed by the HTBI set, a first-round RT-PCR was run on the TCR CDR3. TCRdb re-analysed the multiplex PCR reads in MiXCR, keeping a single row per CDR3 protein. This table holds around 600,000 distinct CDR3 sequences, approximately 15% found once. The sample comprised blood. The source of these receptors is a woman between 40 and 55 years old with Graves' ophthalmopathy.

This clonotype appeared a few times. V and J are TRBV7-8 and TRBJ2-7, with no clear D. Germline CDR1 reads SGHVS; CDR2 reads FQNEAQ. Trimming pared 2 bases from V and 7 bases from J, leaving 18 bases between. This CDR3 is built from 15 residues. The CDR3 reads CASSLNPQRVGEQYF. DNA of the CDR3: TGTGCCAGCAGCTTAAACCCCCAACGGGTGGGGGAGCAGTACTTC.

The table lists this clonotype with a few counts. The chain recombines TRBV19 with TRBJ2-3, with TRBD1 identical over 9 bases. Germline V gene lookup returns CDR1 LNHDA and CDR2 SQIVND (reference sequence). Losses at the gene ends were 3 bases for V and 5 bases for J; bases not matched to a gene: 15. The CDR3 spans 18 residues. Here the CDR3 reads CASSIRVPGQGTGDTQYF. DNA for the CDR3: TGTGCCAGTAGTATCCGGGTACCGGGACAGGGAACAGGAGATACGCAGTATTTT.

There are a few counts of this clonotype. V is TRBV7-9 and J is TRBJ1-1; TRBD1 might be the D (5 bases). In germline, CDR1 is SEHNR, CDR2 FQNEAQ (reference sequence). The V end lost 3 bases, the J end lost 1 base, and 15 bases lay between the germline ends. The CDR3 is 16 residues long. The CDR3 nucleotides read TGTGCCAGCAGCTTCCCTCCGGGACGGTCGAACACTGAAGCTTTCTTT. It is translated as CASSFPPGRSNTEAFF.

Ten or more counts support this clonotype. The chain has TRBV28 and TRBJ2-5; the D gene is possibly TRBD2 (5 bases). V was shortened by 7 bases and J by 7 bases, with 19 bases between the two germline ends. The CDR3 is 14 residues long. Germline CDR1 is MDHEN and CDR2 is SYDVKM. The CDR3 spells CASTLPPPRGTQYF. The CDR3 bases are TGTGCCAGCACCCTTCCCCCTCCCCGGGGGACCCAGTACTTC.